This T cell receptor (beta chain) emerged from a study of cytomegalovirus exposure and HLA in healthy donors. About the study: In an earlier analysis, 90 million to 130 million unique TCR beta sequences were found from some 180 million T cells. General study points: Analysis was carried out at a later point, and it linked a missense DCLRE1C variant to TCR beta V- and J-gene trimming. In the analysis, some V segments, TRBV6-2 and TRBV6-3 included, were excluded as indistinguishable. While the bulk of TCR sequences proved rare, some public TCRs turned up in many donors.

Turning to this clone: Its target is unknown.

A multiplex PCR was run with 60 Vbeta primers and 13 Jbeta primers. The assay was immunoSEQ multiplex PCR, and TCRdb's table has in-frame clones only and misses some. This sample yields roughly 110,000 clones, of which 82% are seen a single time; approximately 2.5% belongs to the top ten. Germline assignment: CDR1 SGHDT and CDR2 YYEEEE. The length of the CDR3 is 16 residues. V was trimmed by 1 base and J by 0 bases, leaving 11 bases between them. This TCR was recovered from a man aged 25 to 40 in good health and CMV-seropositive. The genes are TRBV5-6 and TRBJ2-1; D gene uncertain. Material: PBMCs. Here the CDR3 reads CASSLYYASSYNEQFF. DNA for the CDR3: TGTGCCAGCAGCTTGTATTATGCTAGCTCCTACAATGAGCAGTTCTTC.